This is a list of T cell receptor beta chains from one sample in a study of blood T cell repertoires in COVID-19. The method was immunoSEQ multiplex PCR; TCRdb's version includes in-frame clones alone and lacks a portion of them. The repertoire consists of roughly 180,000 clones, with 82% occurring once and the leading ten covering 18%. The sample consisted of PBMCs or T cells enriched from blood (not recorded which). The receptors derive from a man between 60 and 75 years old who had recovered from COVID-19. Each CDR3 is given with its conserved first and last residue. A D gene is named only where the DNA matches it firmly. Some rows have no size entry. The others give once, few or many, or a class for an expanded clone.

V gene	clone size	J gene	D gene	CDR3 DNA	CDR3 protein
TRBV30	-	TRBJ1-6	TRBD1	TGTGCCTGGAGTATGGGACAGGGAGATTCACCCCTCCACTTT	CAWSMGQGDSPLHF
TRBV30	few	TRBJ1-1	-	TGTGCCTGGAGTGTATATAAAGAGAGCACTGAAGCTTTCTTT	CAWSVYKESTEAFF
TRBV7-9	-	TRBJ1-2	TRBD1	TGTGCCAGCCGGGCCGGGGACAGGGAATACACCTTC	CASRAGDREYTF
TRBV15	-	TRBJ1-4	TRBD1	TGTGCCACCAGCTACCGACAGGGGATAAATGAAAAACTGTTTTTT	CATSYRQGINEKLFF
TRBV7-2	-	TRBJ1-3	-	TGTGCCAGCAGCTTGAGGCAGCCAACTATAATCTCTGGAAACACCATATATTTT	CASSLRQPTIISGNTIYF
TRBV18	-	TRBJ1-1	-	TGTGCCAGCTCAATGGAGACGAGTGGTACTGAAGCTTTCTTT	CASSMETSGTEAFF
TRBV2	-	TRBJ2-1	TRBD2	TGTGCCAGCAGCGGGACTAGCGGGAGGGAAGGGGAGCAGTTCTTC	CASSGTSGREGEQFF
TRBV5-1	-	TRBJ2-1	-	TGCGCCAGCAGCTTAGGGGGTCCCCAAATCAATGAGCAGTTCTTC	CASSLGGPQINEQFF
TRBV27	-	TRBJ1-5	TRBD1	TGTGCCAGCAGCTCCAGGACAGGGAGCAATCAGCCCCAGCATTTT	CASSSRTGSNQPQHF
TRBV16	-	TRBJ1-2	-	TGTGCCAGCAGCCAAATCTACAGGCAAGATGGCTACACCTTC	CASSQIYRQDGYTF
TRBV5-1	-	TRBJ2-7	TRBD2	TGCGCCAGCAGCTTGGGGGATTTGACTAGCGGGACGTACGAGCAGTACTTC	CASSLGDLTSGTYEQYF
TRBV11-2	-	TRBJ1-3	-	TGTGCCAGCAGTCCCCCCGGTAGTTCTGGAAACACCATATATTTT	CASSPPGSSGNTIYF
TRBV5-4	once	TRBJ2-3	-	TGTGCCAGCAGGATAGGTGGAGGGGGGGCGCGCTGGGCAGATACGCAGTATTTT	CASRIGGGGARWADTQYF
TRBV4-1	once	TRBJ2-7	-	TGCGCCAGCAGCCTTGTCGGGGGATGGGGCGAGCAGTACTTC	CASSLVGGWGEQYF
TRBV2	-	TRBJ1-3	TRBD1	TGTGCCAGCAGTGAAGCGCAGGGCAGGGGGCCCTCTGGAAACACCATATATTTT	CASSEAQGRGPSGNTIYF
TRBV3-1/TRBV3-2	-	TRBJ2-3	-	TGTGCCAGCAGCCAAGTTACTAGCCTACGAATGACAGATACGCAGTATTTT	CASSQVTSLRMTDTQYF
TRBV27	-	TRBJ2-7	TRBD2	TGTGCCAGCAGTTCCAGGACTAGCTACGAGCAGTACTTC	CASSSRTSYEQYF
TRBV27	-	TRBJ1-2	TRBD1	TGTGCCAGCAGCCCTGACAGGGACTATGGCTACACCTTC	CASSPDRDYGYTF
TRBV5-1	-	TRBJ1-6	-	TGCGCCAGCAGCCTCGGACAACTCTCCCTTTACTATAATTCACCCCTCCACTTT	CASSLGQLSLYYNSPLHF
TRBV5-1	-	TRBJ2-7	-	TGCGCCAGCAGCTTGGCAGGGGGGAAAGCCAACTCCGAGCAGTACTTC	CASSLAGGKANSEQYF
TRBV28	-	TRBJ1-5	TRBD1	TGTGCCAGCAGTGGGGGGACGGGACAGGGCTTGATAAGCAATCAGCCCCAGCATTTT	CASSGGTGQGLISNQPQHF
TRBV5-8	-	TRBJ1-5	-	TGTGCCAGCAGCCGAGGGTTGAGCAATCAGCCCCAGCATTTT	CASSRGLSNQPQHF
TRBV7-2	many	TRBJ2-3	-	TGTGCCAGCAGCTCCTCGACTAACACAGATACGCAGTATTTT	CASSSSTNTDTQYF
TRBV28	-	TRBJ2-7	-	TGTGCCAGCAGCCTCCAAGGAGGGTCTGAAGAGCAGTACTTC	CASSLQGGSEEQYF
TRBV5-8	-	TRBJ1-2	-	TGTGCCAGCAGCTATGGACTCACCAACTATGGCTACACCTTC	CASSYGLTNYGYTF
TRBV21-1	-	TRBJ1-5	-	TGTGCCAGCAGCAAGATTTGGGATGGGCGGGGAATTAGCAATCAGCCCCAGCATTTT	CASSKIWDGRGISNQPQHF
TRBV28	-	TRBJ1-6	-	TGTGCCAGCAGTGCCGCAGGGGTAGGGAATTCACCCCTCCACTTT	CASSAAGVGNSPLHF
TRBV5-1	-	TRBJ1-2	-	TGCGCCAGCAGCAGGGGTATCTCCCCTCTCTATGGCTACACCTTC	CASSRGISPLYGYTF
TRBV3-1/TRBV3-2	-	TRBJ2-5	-	TGTGCCAGCAGCCAAGAAAGACTCACTCAAGAGACCCAGTACTTC	CASSQERLTQETQYF
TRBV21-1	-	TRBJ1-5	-	TGTGCCAGCAGCAAAGCGCTTTCCTTACTGGGACAGCCTTGTAGGGTCGATCAGCCCCAGCATTTT	CASSKALSLLGQPCRVDQPQHF
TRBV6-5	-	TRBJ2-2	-	TGTGCCACCTCCTTCGGGGGGCCCGGGGAGCTGTTTTTT	CATSFGGPGELFF
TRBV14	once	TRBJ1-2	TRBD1	TGTGCCAGCAGCCAAGTTACAGGGGTTGGCTATGGCTACACCTTC	CASSQVTGVGYGYTF
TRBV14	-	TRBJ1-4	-	TGTGCCAGCAGCCAAGATTTGGCCAGTACTAATGAAAAACTGTTTTTT	CASSQDLASTNEKLFF
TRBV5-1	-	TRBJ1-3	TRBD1	TGCGCCAGCAGCCGAGGGGGCGACTCTGGAAACACCATATATTTT	CASSRGGDSGNTIYF
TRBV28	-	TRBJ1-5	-	TGTGCCAGCAGTTTCGGGAGTGATAGCAATCAGCCCCAGCATTTT	CASSFGSDSNQPQHF
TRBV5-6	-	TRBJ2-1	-	TGTGCCAGCAGCTTGACCCTAGCGTGGGATGAGCAGTTCTTC	CASSLTLAWDEQFF
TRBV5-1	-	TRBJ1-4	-	TGCGCCAGCAGCTCTACGGCAGGGACTAATGAAAAACTGTTTTTT	CASSSTAGTNEKLFF
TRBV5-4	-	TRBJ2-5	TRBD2	TGTGCCAGCAGCTTGGGCGGGGTAGCGGGATTTGAGACCCAGTACTTC	CASSLGGVAGFETQYF
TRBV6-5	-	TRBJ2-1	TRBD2	TGTGCCAGCAGCCCACCGGGACTAGTCCCTGAGCAGTTCTTC	CASSPPGLVPEQFF
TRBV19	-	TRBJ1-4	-	TGTGCCAGTAGTAGCTCAGCAACTAATGAAAAACTGTTTTTT	CASSSSATNEKLFF
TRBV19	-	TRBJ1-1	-	TGTGCCAGTAGTATCCGCGGGGACGTCACTGAAGCTTTCTTT	CASSIRGDVTEAFF
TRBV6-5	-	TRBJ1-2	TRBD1	TGTGCCAGCAGTTGGACAGGGTCCGGGGGCTACACCTTC	CASSWTGSGGYTF
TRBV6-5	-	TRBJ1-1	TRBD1	TGTGCCAGCAGCTCTCCGACAGGGATGAACACTGAAGCTTTCTTT	CASSSPTGMNTEAFF
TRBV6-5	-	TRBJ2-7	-	TGTGCCAGCACCCGAGGCAGCTCCTACGAGCAGTACTTC	CASTRGSSYEQYF
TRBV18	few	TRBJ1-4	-	TGTGCCAGCTCACCAAGGACAGCTGCTAATGAAAAACTGTTTTTT	CASSPRTAANEKLFF
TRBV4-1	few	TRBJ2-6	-	TGCGCCAGCAGCCAAGATGAGGCCCGAGGCTCTGGGGCCAACGTCCTGACTTTC	CASSQDEARGSGANVLTF
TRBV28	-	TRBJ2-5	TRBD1	TGTGCCAGCAGGGACAGGGGTCGGGGGACCCAGTACTTC	CASRDRGRGTQYF
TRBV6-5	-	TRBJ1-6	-	TGTGCCAGCATTGGGACATCCGAAGGCTTGTGGCTCCACTTT	CASIGTSEGLWLHF
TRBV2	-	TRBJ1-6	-	TGTGCCAGCAGTTCTGGGGGCGCCTATAATTCACCCCTCCACTTT	CASSSGGAYNSPLHF
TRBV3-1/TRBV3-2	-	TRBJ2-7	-	TGTGCCAGCAGCCCAACCGGATTTAACAGGGTTCACTACGAGCAGTACTTC	CASSPTGFNRVHYEQYF
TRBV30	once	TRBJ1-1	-	TGTGCCTGGAGTAAATGGGGGCAGATGAACACTGAAGCTTTCTTT	CAWSKWGQMNTEAFF
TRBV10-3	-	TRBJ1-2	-	TGTGCCATCAGTGAGTCAATCCGGGGGTCCGTGGATGGCTACACCTTC	CAISESIRGSVDGYTF
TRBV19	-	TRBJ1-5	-	TGTGCCAGTAGTCAGGATAGCAATCAGCCCCAGCATTTT	CASSQDSNQPQHF
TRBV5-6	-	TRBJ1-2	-	TGTGCCAGCAGCTTGGGCAGGCTACACTATGGCTACACCTTC	CASSLGRLHYGYTF
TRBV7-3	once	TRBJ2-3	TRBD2	TGTGCCAGCAGCTCCGGACTAGCGGGGGGGCGGATAGATACGCAGTATTTT	CASSSGLAGGRIDTQYF
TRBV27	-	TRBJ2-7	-	TGTGCCAGCAGCAGAGGGGGCTACGAGCAGTACTTC	CASSRGGYEQYF
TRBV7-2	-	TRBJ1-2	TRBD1	TGTGCCAGCAACTTAAACGCCGGGACAGACTATGGCTACACCTTC	CASNLNAGTDYGYTF
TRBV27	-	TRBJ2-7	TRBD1	TGTGCCAGCAGTTACCGGGACAGGGCCTACGAGCAGTACTTC	CASSYRDRAYEQYF
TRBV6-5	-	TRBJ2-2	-	TGTGCCAGACGAGCTCGAGGCGGGGAGCTGTTTTTT	CARRARGGELFF
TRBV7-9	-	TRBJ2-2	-	TGTGCCAGCAGCTTGGGGCCGACAGACACCGGGGAGCTGTTTTTT	CASSLGPTDTGELFF